Listed below are T cell receptor beta chains from one sample, sequenced in a study of blood T cell repertoires in COVID-19. Clones were read by immunoSEQ multiplex PCR, and TCRdb kept only the in-frame ones, dropping some. This table holds approximately 480,000 clones, about 91% found once. The sequenced material came from peripheral blood. These receptors were obtained from a man between 18 and 35 years old with COVID-19, enrolled during active disease. Both conserved end residues are part of each CDR3. Fields, in order: J gene, V gene, CDR3 protein.

TRBJ2-1	TRBV2	CASSAGLAGGLIEQFF
TRBJ1-4	TRBV19	CASNPPRGSNEKLFF
TRBJ1-1	TRBV6-5	CASSRGVNTEAFF
TRBJ2-3	TRBV7-6	CASSGRPRGTDTQYF
TRBJ2-7	TRBV23-1	CASSLAGVYEQYF
TRBJ1-5	TRBV2	CASSAQGENQPQHF
TRBJ2-3	TRBV5-6	CASSARLAGGGTDTQYF
TRBJ1-2	TRBV27	CASSLSSGGRYGYTF
TRBJ1-6	TRBV27	CASRQQGSYNSPLHF
TRBJ2-2	TRBV2	CASSEKQGSTGELFF
TRBJ2-7	TRBV30	CAWSVWRQVSYEQYF
TRBJ1-4	TRBV3-1/TRBV3-2	CASSHTGTGTSNEKLFF
TRBJ2-1	TRBV3-1/TRBV3-2	CASSRTDNEQFF
TRBJ1-5	TRBV19	CASKQGNQPQHF
TRBJ1-2	TRBV11-3	CASSGRQGFGGYTF
TRBJ1-2	TRBV5-8	CASSLVVPGGYTF
TRBJ1-1	TRBV13	CASSWDGGDDMNTEAFF
TRBJ1-4	TRBV25-1	CASSDKPTATNEKLFF
TRBJ2-5	TRBV4-1	CASSQELGALQETQYF
TRBJ1-1	TRBV29-1	CSVVLYGAVGTEAFF
TRBJ1-4	TRBV6-5	CASSDGQATNEKLFF
TRBJ2-7	TRBV18	CASSPPSQGAYEQYF
TRBJ1-1	TRBV24-1	CATSDLAGEAFF
TRBJ1-1	TRBV19	CASTTSLTGDMNTEAFF
TRBJ1-2	TRBV6-6	CASSYSRQGYYGYTF
TRBJ2-3	TRBV5-1	CASSLEGRGTDTQYF
TRBJ2-5	TRBV6-5	CASSTGQVYQETQYF